The T cell receptor beta chain described here comes from a study of CD8+CD57+ T cells in acquired aplastic anemia. About the research overall: The mean DNA yield obtained from sorted CD4+ and CD8+ cells came to approximately 3.2 ug. Whole-study results and caveats: Common to patients and controls were 25 to 30 CD8+ CDR3 sequences. Patient and control CD8+ Simpson's diversity was not significantly different.

Patients chosen for sequencing had shown CD8+CD57+ cell expansion by flow cytometry. Profiling of TCR beta VDJ combinations and CDR3 sequences used genomic DNA as template. TCRdb re-called the reads through MiXCR, storing one row per CDR3 protein. This table holds about 200,000 distinct CDR3 sequences, 40% to 60% found once. This clonotype was seen only a few times. Antigen unknown. The germline CDR1 and CDR2 sequences are SNHLY and FYNNEI. The CDR3 runs to 15 residues. V was pared by 4 bases and J by 7 bases, with 8 bases of the junction left unmatched. The V call is TRBV2, the J call TRBJ2-1; TRBD1 matches 9 bases. The receptor was isolated from a human donor with aplastic anemia. Sequencing was done on a sample of sorted CD4+, CD8+, or CD8+CD57+ T cells (not recorded which) from PBMCs. CDR3 in amino acids: CASSAYGTGLNEQFF. The CDR3 region has the DNA TGTGCCAGCAGTGCGTACGGGACAGGGCTGAATGAGCAGTTCTTC.